These T cell receptor beta chains were read from a single sample in a study of shared clonotypes between healthy human individuals. Using immunoSEQ multiplex PCR, the repertoire was profiled, and TCRdb retains in-frame clones only, with some absent. The table shows 2 million to 3 million clones, with about 92% occurring only once. Sequencing was carried out using naive CD4+ T cells sorted from blood. These receptor sequences come from a man between 18 and 35 years old in good health. CDR3s include the opening cysteine and the closing phenylalanine or tryptophan. The order of the fields is CDR3 protein, CDR3 DNA, clone size, CDR3 length, D gene, V gene, J gene. A D gene is named only where the DNA matches it firmly. The size entry is marked missing in some rows and otherwise reads once, few, many or a size class.

CDR3 protein: CASSYLQGRTEAFF
CDR3 DNA: TGTGCCAGCAGTTACCTACAGGGACGCACTGAAGCTTTCTTT
clone size: NA
CDR3 length: 14
D gene: NA
V gene: TRBV6-5
J gene: TRBJ1-1

CDR3 protein: CASSFGSAQRRVQYF
CDR3 DNA: TGTGCCAGCAGCTTCGGGTCGGCACAACGAAGAGTGCAGTACTTC
clone size: NA
CDR3 length: 15
D gene: NA
V gene: TRBV5-6
J gene: TRBJ2-7

CDR3 protein: CASSPREGGTEAFF
CDR3 DNA: TGTGCCAGTAGTCCCCGGGAGGGTGGAACTGAAGCTTTCTTT
clone size: NA
CDR3 length: 14
D gene: NA
V gene: TRBV19
J gene: TRBJ1-1

CDR3 protein: CATRSPGDYGYTF
CDR3 DNA: TGTGCCACCCGGAGTCCTGGGGACTATGGCTACACCTTC
clone size: NA
CDR3 length: 13
D gene: NA
V gene: TRBV27
J gene: TRBJ1-2

CDR3 protein: CASSEVEGVEYEQYF
CDR3 DNA: TGTGCCAGCAGTGAAGTGGAGGGGGTCGAATACGAGCAGTACTTC
clone size: NA
CDR3 length: 15
D gene: NA
V gene: TRBV6-1
J gene: TRBJ2-7

CDR3 protein: CASSWGTSGYNEQFF
CDR3 DNA: TGCGCCAGCAGCTGGGGGACTTCTGGCTACAATGAGCAGTTCTTC
clone size: NA
CDR3 length: 15
D gene: NA
V gene: TRBV5-1
J gene: TRBJ2-1

CDR3 protein: CAISESSGVGNEQFF
CDR3 DNA: TGTGCCATCAGTGAGTCTTCGGGGGTCGGGAATGAGCAGTTCTTC
clone size: NA
CDR3 length: 15
D gene: NA
V gene: TRBV10-3
J gene: TRBJ2-1

CDR3 protein: CASSLSPTSVPLEQYF
CDR3 DNA: TGTGCCAGCAGCTTAAGTCCAACTAGCGTCCCGCTCGAGCAGTACTTC
clone size: NA
CDR3 length: 16
D gene: TRBD2
V gene: TRBV7-9
J gene: TRBJ2-7

CDR3 protein: CASSPAGGSGNTIYF
CDR3 DNA: TGTGCCAGCAGCCCCGCGGGCGGCTCTGGAAACACCATATATTTT
clone size: NA
CDR3 length: 15
D gene: NA
V gene: TRBV5-6
J gene: TRBJ1-3

CDR3 protein: CASSVLPGTGDTGELFF
CDR3 DNA: TGTGCCAGCAGCGTTCTCCCCGGGACAGGGGACACCGGGGAGCTGTTTTTT
clone size: NA
CDR3 length: 17
D gene: TRBD1
V gene: TRBV9
J gene: TRBJ2-2

CDR3 protein: CASSYRGDKEYGYTF
CDR3 DNA: TGTGCCAGCAGTTACCGCGGGGATAAGGAGTATGGCTACACCTTC
clone size: NA
CDR3 length: 15
D gene: NA
V gene: TRBV6-6
J gene: TRBJ1-2

CDR3 protein: CASSFTGQGRETQYF
CDR3 DNA: TGTGCCAGCAGCTTTACGGGACAGGGGAGAGAGACCCAGTACTTC
clone size: NA
CDR3 length: 15
D gene: TRBD1
V gene: TRBV11-2
J gene: TRBJ2-5

CDR3 protein: CASSPSGTAEAFF
CDR3 DNA: TGCGCCAGCAGCCCCTCCGGGACAGCTGAAGCTTTCTTT
clone size: NA
CDR3 length: 13
D gene: TRBD1
V gene: TRBV5-1
J gene: TRBJ1-1

CDR3 protein: CAISESALYEQYF
CDR3 DNA: TGTGCCATCAGTGAGTCTGCCCTCTACGAGCAGTACTTC
clone size: NA
CDR3 length: 13
D gene: NA
V gene: TRBV10-3
J gene: TRBJ2-7

CDR3 protein: CASSYSAGEGNTIYF
CDR3 DNA: TGTGCCAGCAGTTACTCAGCAGGAGAGGGAAACACCATATATTTT
clone size: NA
CDR3 length: 15
D gene: NA
V gene: TRBV6-5
J gene: TRBJ1-3

CDR3 protein: CASSSDSGSYEQYF
CDR3 DNA: TGCGCCAGCAGCTCTGACAGCGGGAGCTACGAGCAGTACTTC
clone size: NA
CDR3 length: 14
D gene: TRBD2
V gene: TRBV5-1
J gene: TRBJ2-7

CDR3 protein: CASSQGVTRGEETQYF
CDR3 DNA: TGTGCCAGCAGCCAGGGAGTGACTAGGGGAGAGGAGACCCAGTACTTC
clone size: NA
CDR3 length: 16
D gene: NA
V gene: TRBV14
J gene: TRBJ2-5

CDR3 protein: CASRPLGGGGDSPLHF
CDR3 DNA: TGCGCCAGCAGACCCCTTGGAGGGGGCGGCGATTCACCCCTCCACTTT
clone size: NA
CDR3 length: 16
D gene: TRBD1
V gene: TRBV10-2
J gene: TRBJ1-6

CDR3 protein: CASRAASLNTEAFF
CDR3 DNA: TGTGCCAGCAGAGCAGCCAGCCTGAACACTGAAGCTTTCTTT
clone size: NA
CDR3 length: 14
D gene: NA
V gene: TRBV6-6
J gene: TRBJ1-1

CDR3 protein: CASSSTSGAGTQYF
CDR3 DNA: TGTGCCAGCTCCTCGACTAGCGGGGCAGGGACCCAGTACTTC
clone size: once
CDR3 length: 14
D gene: TRBD2
V gene: TRBV2
J gene: TRBJ2-5

CDR3 protein: CASSRASAGVTTYEQYF
CDR3 DNA: TGTGCCAGCAGCCGAGCCTCAGCGGGGGTCACGACCTACGAGCAGTACTTC
clone size: NA
CDR3 length: 17
D gene: TRBD2
V gene: TRBV5-4
J gene: TRBJ2-7

CDR3 protein: CAISDLRTRDIPSGANVLTF
CDR3 DNA: TGTGCCATCAGTGACCTCAGGACCCGGGACATCCCCTCTGGGGCCAACGTCCTGACTTTC
clone size: NA
CDR3 length: 20
D gene: NA
V gene: TRBV10-3
J gene: TRBJ2-6

CDR3 protein: CSVLAVLTDTQYF
CDR3 DNA: TGCAGCGTTCTAGCGGTCCTCACAGATACGCAGTATTTT
clone size: NA
CDR3 length: 13
D gene: TRBD2
V gene: TRBV29-1
J gene: TRBJ2-3

CDR3 protein: CASSLGQGGNEQFF
CDR3 DNA: TGCGCCAGCAGCTTGGGACAGGGGGGAAATGAGCAGTTCTTC
clone size: NA
CDR3 length: 14
D gene: TRBD1
V gene: TRBV5-1
J gene: TRBJ2-1

CDR3 protein: CASSSQGGGETQYF
CDR3 DNA: TGCGCCAGCAGCTCACAGGGAGGAGGAGAGACCCAGTACTTC
clone size: NA
CDR3 length: 14
D gene: NA
V gene: TRBV5-1
J gene: TRBJ2-5

CDR3 protein: CASSPRQGGDTEAFF
CDR3 DNA: TGTGCCAGCTCACCCCGACAGGGGGGGGACACTGAAGCTTTCTTT
clone size: NA
CDR3 length: 15
D gene: TRBD1
V gene: TRBV18
J gene: TRBJ1-1

CDR3 protein: CASSYEAGLNTEAFF
CDR3 DNA: TGTGCCAGCAGTTACGAGGCAGGACTGAACACTGAAGCTTTCTTT
clone size: NA
CDR3 length: 15
D gene: NA
V gene: TRBV6-5
J gene: TRBJ1-1

CDR3 protein: CASSQSPGETQYF
CDR3 DNA: TGTGCCAGCAGCCAAAGCCCAGGAGAGACCCAGTACTTC
clone size: once
CDR3 length: 13
D gene: NA
V gene: TRBV4-2
J gene: TRBJ2-5

CDR3 protein: CASSARGERRETQYF
CDR3 DNA: TGTGCCAGCAGCGCCAGGGGGGAGAGGCGGGAGACCCAGTACTTC
clone size: NA
CDR3 length: 15
D gene: NA
V gene: TRBV9
J gene: TRBJ2-5

CDR3 protein: CAISGSGGAGNEQFF
CDR3 DNA: TGTGCCATCAGTGGTAGCGGGGGGGCCGGGAATGAGCAGTTCTTC
clone size: NA
CDR3 length: 15
D gene: TRBD2
V gene: TRBV10-3
J gene: TRBJ2-1

CDR3 protein: CASSYGGGGSPLHF
CDR3 DNA: TGTGCCAGCAGTTACGGGGGGGGCGGTTCACCCCTCCACTTT
clone size: NA
CDR3 length: 14
D gene: NA
V gene: TRBV6-6
J gene: TRBJ1-6

CDR3 protein: CASSLASSGIADTQYF
CDR3 DNA: TGTGCCAGCAGCTTAGCTTCTAGCGGGATTGCAGATACGCAGTATTTT
clone size: NA
CDR3 length: 16
D gene: TRBD2
V gene: TRBV7-9
J gene: TRBJ2-3

CDR3 protein: CAWSPDGDTQYF
CDR3 DNA: TGTGCCTGGAGTCCAGACGGGGATACGCAGTATTTT
clone size: NA
CDR3 length: 12
D gene: NA
V gene: TRBV30
J gene: TRBJ2-3

CDR3 protein: CASSISGAPEQYF
CDR3 DNA: TGTGCCAGTAGTATCTCAGGGGCCCCCGAGCAGTACTTC
clone size: NA
CDR3 length: 13
D gene: NA
V gene: TRBV19
J gene: TRBJ2-7

CDR3 protein: CASSESSEQYF
CDR3 DNA: TGTGCCAGCAGTGAGTCTAGCGAGCAGTACTTC
clone size: NA
CDR3 length: 11
D gene: NA
V gene: TRBV6-1
J gene: TRBJ2-7

CDR3 protein: CASSQSSGANVLTF
CDR3 DNA: TGTGCCAGCAGCCAGAGCTCTGGGGCCAACGTCCTGACTTTC
clone size: once
CDR3 length: 14
D gene: NA
V gene: TRBV11-2
J gene: TRBJ2-6

CDR3 protein: CASSYSDSYGYTF
CDR3 DNA: TGTGCCAGCAGTTACAGTGACAGCTATGGCTACACCTTC
clone size: NA
CDR3 length: 13
D gene: NA
V gene: TRBV28
J gene: TRBJ1-2

CDR3 protein: CASTSGNTGELFF
CDR3 DNA: TGTGCCTCAACCTCAGGGAACACCGGGGAGCTGTTTTTT
clone size: NA
CDR3 length: 13
D gene: NA
V gene: TRBV30
J gene: TRBJ2-2

CDR3 protein: CASSLWGTSTDTQYF
CDR3 DNA: TGCGCCAGCAGCTTATGGGGAACTAGCACAGATACGCAGTATTTT
clone size: NA
CDR3 length: 15
D gene: NA
V gene: TRBV5-1
J gene: TRBJ2-3

CDR3 protein: CASSLGGWEKLFF
CDR3 DNA: TGTGCCAGCAGCTTAGGTGGCTGGGAAAAACTGTTTTTT
clone size: NA
CDR3 length: 13
D gene: NA
V gene: TRBV7-6
J gene: TRBJ1-4

CDR3 protein: CASSQVPGELFF
CDR3 DNA: TGCGCCAGCAGCCAAGTACCCGGGGAGCTGTTTTTT
clone size: NA
CDR3 length: 12
D gene: NA
V gene: TRBV4-3
J gene: TRBJ2-2

CDR3 protein: CASSLLNTGELFF
CDR3 DNA: TGTGCCAGCAGCTTACTGAACACCGGGGAGCTGTTTTTT
clone size: NA
CDR3 length: 13
D gene: NA
V gene: TRBV7-3
J gene: TRBJ2-2